This is a list of T cell receptor beta chains from one sample in a study of T cell responses to AZD1222 COVID-19 vaccine. Repertoires were generated with immunoSEQ multiplex PCR, while TCRdb's copy carries only in-frame clones and drops some. This table has about 88,000 clones, about 91% appearing once. The sample was peripheral blood, taken on day 0 of AZD1222 vaccination. These receptors were obtained from an adult in good health. Both conserved end residues are part of each CDR3. D genes are given only for firm matches. The size entry is marked missing in some rows and otherwise reads once, few, many or a size class.

v_call	j_call	d_call	cdr3_length	clone_size	cdr3_nt	cdr3_aa
TRBV7-2	TRBJ1-5	TRBD1	15	.	TGTGCCAGCAGCTTAGGGGACAGTCGCAATCAGCCCCAGCATTTT	CASSLGDSRNQPQHF
TRBV28	TRBJ1-1	.	15	.	TGTGCCAGCAGTTTCCTGCTCGGGGGGGGCACTGAAGCTTTCTTT	CASSFLLGGGTEAFF
TRBV6-5	TRBJ2-7	TRBD1	16	.	TGTGCCAGCAGTTACCCCAACCGGGACAGATCCTACGAGCAGTACTTC	CASSYPNRDRSYEQYF
TRBV7-2	TRBJ2-5	.	14	.	TGTGCCAGCAGCTTAGCGGAAGGCCGGGAGACCCAGTACTTC	CASSLAEGRETQYF
TRBV4-2	TRBJ1-2	.	15	.	TGTGCCAGCAGCCCGCTGGGTAGGTCAGACTATGGCTACACCTTC	CASSPLGRSDYGYTF
TRBV3-1/TRBV3-2	TRBJ1-1	.	14	.	TGTGCCAGCAGCCAACAGAGGTGGGGGACTGAAGCTTTCTTT	CASSQQRWGTEAFF
TRBV3-1/TRBV3-2	TRBJ1-6	.	15	.	TGTGCCAGCAGCCCCACTCTCCAATATAATTCACCCCTCCACTTT	CASSPTLQYNSPLHF
TRBV6-5	TRBJ1-2	.	15	.	TGTGCCAGCAGTTACTCGGTATGGGATGGATATGGCTACACCTTC	CASSYSVWDGYGYTF
TRBV27	TRBJ2-1	TRBD1	14	.	TGTGCCAGCAAACTTGGACAGGGAGACAATGAGCAGTTCTTC	CASKLGQGDNEQFF
TRBV28	TRBJ2-2	TRBD2	17	.	TGTGCCCTTCGGGGGGAGGGGCCCTCTATGAACACCGGGGAGCTGTTTTTT	CALRGEGPSMNTGELFF
TRBV30	TRBJ2-7	.	14	.	TGTGCCTGGAGTCGGGGGGCCAGGTCCTACGAGCAGTACTTC	CAWSRGARSYEQYF
TRBV28	TRBJ2-1	.	13	once	TGTGCCAGCAGTACGTCCTCCTACAATGAGCAGTTCTTC	CASSTSSYNEQFF
TRBV7-6	TRBJ2-3	TRBD2	16	.	TGTGCCAGCAGCGCGTTACTAGCGGGAGATACAGATACGCAGTATTTT	CASSALLAGDTDTQYF
TRBV28	TRBJ1-2	TRBD1	15	.	TGTGCCAGCAGTTTCGCCGGACAGGGACTCTATGGCTACACCTTC	CASSFAGQGLYGYTF
TRBV30	TRBJ2-3	TRBD2	14	.	TGTGCCTGGAAGATGGCGGGAGGGCCAGATACGCAGTATTTT	CAWKMAGGPDTQYF
TRBV5-1	TRBJ2-7	TRBD1	15	.	TGCGCCAGCAGGCCAGGGGGTGGCAGCTTCTACGAGCAGTACTTC	CASRPGGGSFYEQYF
TRBV4-2	TRBJ2-5	TRBD2	15	once	TGTGCCAGCAGCCCGGGTAGCGGGGCGCCAGAGACCCAGTACTTC	CASSPGSGAPETQYF
TRBV2	TRBJ1-4	.	15	.	TGTGCCAGCAGTGACCAGGGTGGCGTAGGTGAAAAACTGTTTTTT	CASSDQGGVGEKLFF
TRBV27	TRBJ2-1	TRBD2	16	few	TGTGCCAGCAGTTTCGGGACTAGCGGGGGTTACAATGAGCAGTTCTTC	CASSFGTSGGYNEQFF
TRBV4-2	TRBJ1-1	.	14	.	TGTGCCAGCAGCCAAGCCACAGGGTTCACTGAAGCTTTCTTT	CASSQATGFTEAFF
TRBV7-2	TRBJ1-6	.	15	.	TGTGCCAGCAGCCCGTGGGGGGGGCTGGGATCACCCCTCCACTTT	CASSPWGGLGSPLHF
TRBV28	TRBJ1-2	.	11	.	TGTGCCAGCAGTTCCCGCTATGGCTACACCTTC	CASSSRYGYTF
TRBV7-2	TRBJ1-4	.	16	.	TGTGCCAGCAGCTTAGCGTTCCACAGGAGTAATGAAAAACTGTTTTTT	CASSLAFHRSNEKLFF
TRBV5-1	TRBJ2-2	.	14	.	TGCGCCAGCAGCTGGGACATAAACACCGGGGAGCTGTTTTTT	CASSWDINTGELFF
TRBV5-1	TRBJ1-5	.	13	.	TGCGCCAGCACCCCCGACGGGCCCGGGCCCCAGCATTTT	CASTPDGPGPQHF
TRBV13	TRBJ2-1	.	15	.	TGTGCCAGCAGCTTATGGGGACTGGCTAACAATGAGCAGTTCTTC	CASSLWGLANNEQFF
TRBV19	TRBJ1-4	.	14	.	TGTGCCATCGGAGACAGAACCACTAATGAAAAACTGTTTTTT	CAIGDRTTNEKLFF
TRBV9	TRBJ1-6	TRBD1	13	.	TGTGCCAGCAGCTTAGACAGGGATTCACCCCTCCACTTT	CASSLDRDSPLHF
TRBV4-1	TRBJ1-2	.	15	.	TGCGCCAGCAGCCAAGATCAGTCGGAAAGCTATGGCTACACCTTC	CASSQDQSESYGYTF
TRBV19	TRBJ1-6	.	13	.	TGTGCCAGTAGTATGGGGTTCGGTTCACCCCTCCACTTT	CASSMGFGSPLHF
TRBV5-4	TRBJ2-7	TRBD2	17	.	TGTGCCAGCAGCCCTCGGACTAGCGGGAGCCAAGCCTACGAGCAGTACTTC	CASSPRTSGSQAYEQYF
TRBV4-1	TRBJ1-6	.	15	.	TGCGCCAGCAGCCAACCGACAGCGTTAAATTCACCCCTCCACTTT	CASSQPTALNSPLHF
TRBV29-1	TRBJ1-2	.	13	.	TGCAGCGTTGATCTTACCGGCGGGTATGGCTACACCTTC	CSVDLTGGYGYTF
TRBV6-5	TRBJ1-5	TRBD1	14	.	TGTGCCAGCAGAACAGGGGTATTGGATCAGCCCCAGCATTTT	CASRTGVLDQPQHF
TRBV3-1/TRBV3-2	TRBJ2-2	.	15	.	TGTGCCAGCAGCCTTTTCGGGGGATCGTCCGGGGAGCTGTTTTTT	CASSLFGGSSGELFF
TRBV6-5	TRBJ2-7	.	14	.	TGTGCCAGCACCATGGGAACAGGTACCTACGAGCAGTACTTC	CASTMGTGTYEQYF
TRBV11-2	TRBJ1-6	.	15	.	TGTGCCAGCAGCTGGACGTGGGGTATTGATTCACCCCTCCACTTT	CASSWTWGIDSPLHF
TRBV2	TRBJ1-6	.	12	.	TGTGCCAGCAGTGAGAGGAATTCACCCCTCCACTTT	CASSERNSPLHF
TRBV19	TRBJ1-1	.	11	.	TGTGCCAGTAGTGTAGTCCGCCAAGCTTTCTTT	CASSVVRQAFF
TRBV28	TRBJ1-5	TRBD1	16	.	TGTGCCAGCAGTAACCTACGACAGGGGGCCAATCAGCCCCAGCATTTT	CASSNLRQGANQPQHF
TRBV5-5	TRBJ1-1	TRBD1	14	once	TGTGCCAGCAGCTTGAGACAGGGGGGTACTGAAGCTTTCTTT	CASSLRQGGTEAFF
TRBV7-9	TRBJ1-5	.	14	.	TGTGCCAGCAGCTTAGGACAGCAGAATCAGCCCCAGCATTTT	CASSLGQQNQPQHF
TRBV6-5	TRBJ2-7	.	14	.	TGTGCCAGCAGTTTAGGGAGTAGTCTCTACGAGCAGTACTTC	CASSLGSSLYEQYF
TRBV27	TRBJ2-6	TRBD2	24	.	TGTGCCAGCAGTTCCCGAGCGGCGAGTAGCGGGAAATGGGGCCAGTACTCTGGGGCCAACGTCCTGACTTTC	CASSSRAASSGKWGQYSGANVLTF
TRBV6-6	TRBJ1-1	.	14	.	TGTGCCAGCAGTTACCCTTCAGAGAACACTGAAGCTTTCTTT	CASSYPSENTEAFF
TRBV27	TRBJ1-4	TRBD1	18	.	TGTGCCAGCAGTTTAGAAGGTCCCTTTTCGACAGGGGCGGAAAAACTGTTTTTT	CASSLEGPFSTGAEKLFF
TRBV6-5	TRBJ1-2	.	15	.	TGTGCCAGCAGAGGACCGGAACCGTCCAACTATGGCTACACCTTC	CASRGPEPSNYGYTF
TRBV25-1	TRBJ2-7	.	12	.	TGTGCCAGCGGACACCAGTTCTACGAGCAGTACTTC	CASGHQFYEQYF
TRBV7-9	TRBJ2-1	.	12	.	TGTGCCAGCAGCTTAGTTGGGAATGAGCAGTTCTTC	CASSLVGNEQFF
TRBV6-1	TRBJ2-1	.	15	.	TGTGCCAGCAGTGAAATGGAGAGCTCCTACAATGAGCAGTTCTTC	CASSEMESSYNEQFF
TRBV9	TRBJ1-1	.	17	.	TGTGCCAGCAGCGTAGGTTCGGGGGCCAATCCTGTCACTGAAGCTTTCTTT	CASSVGSGANPVTEAFF
TRBV4-1	TRBJ1-1	.	14	.	TGCGCCAGCAGCCAAGAGGGACAGAACACTGAAGCTTTCTTT	CASSQEGQNTEAFF
TRBV2	TRBJ2-5	TRBD2	15	.	TGTGCCAGCAGTCCCTCAGCGGTAGCGGGAGAGACCCAGTACTTC	CASSPSAVAGETQYF